Below are 12 T cell receptor beta chains sequenced from a single sample in a study of CD8 T cells in ankylosing spondylitis. Study outcomes and limitations: A TCR beta motif made of roughly eight highly homologous variants seemed typical of ankylosing spondylitis blood.

The antigens for these receptors are not known. TCRdb processed the 5' RACE reads anew with MiXCR; each CDR3 protein has one entry. The sample lists about 450,000 distinct CDR3 sequences, 25% to 30% occurring once. The sample comprised blood, either unsorted or a sorted T cell fraction (not recorded which). These receptors were collected from a male donor with ankylosing spondylitis.

The chain recombines TRBV7-8 with TRBJ2-2; 8 positions match TRBD2. The CDR3 is made up of 17 amino acids. The V and J ends lost 3 bases and 2 bases, in that order; junction bases with no gene match: 8. The germline gives CDR1 SGHVS, CDR2 FQNEAQ. As DNA, the CDR3 is TGTGCCAGCAGCTTTCTCACAGGACTAGCAAACACCGGGGAGCTGTTTTTT. As protein: CASSFLTGLANTGELFF.

This clonotype turned up a few times. This chain connects TRBV11-2 to TRBJ2-1; 7 positions match TRBD1. CDR3 length equals 16 residues. Unmatched junction bases numbered 10, after V lost 5 bases and J lost 3 bases. Germline V gene lookup returns CDR1 SGHAT and CDR2 FQNNGV. Here the CDR3 DNA reads TGTGCCAGCAGCCGACCCGGACAGGTCAGCTACAATGAGCAGTTCTTC. Translating gives CASSRPGQVSYNEQFF.

This chain uses TRBV18 with TRBJ2-1; TRBD1 agrees at 11 bases. This CDR3 has 15 amino acids. Trimming took 3 bases from V and 8 from J; bases not matched to a gene: 6. Germline V lookup: CDR1 KGHSH, CDR2 LQKENI. The CDR3 loop reads CASSPNGQGAHEQFF. CDR3 DNA: TGTGCCAGCTCACCCAATGGACAGGGGGCACATGAGCAGTTCTTC. Complete variable domain (other parts from reference TRBV18 and TRBJ2-1): NAGVMQNPRHLVRRRGQEARLRCSPMKGHSHVYWYRQLPEEGLKFMVYLQKENIIDESGMPKERFSAEFPKEGPSILRIQQVVRGDSAAYFCASSPNGQGAHEQFFGPGTRLTVL.

This clonotype was counted only a few times. V usage is TRBV11-3 and J usage is TRBJ2-5; 16 nucleotides match TRBD2. Germline lookup yields CDR1 SGHNT and CDR2 YENEEA. The CDR3 sequence is 17 residues long. V was clipped by 5 bases and J by 1 base; unmatched bases: 4. The CDR3 DNA reads TGTGCCAGCAGCCCGGGACTAGCGGGAGGGGCCCAAGAGACCCAGTACTTC. Amino acid sequence: CASSPGLAGGAQETQYF.

This clonotype was seen a handful of times. The chain has TRBV7-7 and TRBJ2-1, with 13 bases lining up with TRBD2. This CDR3 has 15 amino acids. From germline, CDR1 is SSHAT and CDR2 FNYEAQ (reference sequence). V lost 1 base and J lost 9; bases outside the gene matches: 3. This CDR3 reads CASSLGLAGGSEQFF. CDR3 nucleotide sequence: TGTGCCAGCAGCTTAGGACTAGCGGGAGGAAGTGAGCAGTTCTTC.

This clonotype was counted only a few times. The chain is built from TRBV20-1 and TRBJ2-1; D is uncertain. This CDR3 has 13 amino acids. Germline V gene data show CDR1 as DFQATT and CDR2 as SNEGSKA (reference sequence). Trimming cost V 7 bases and J 0 bases, with 10 bases left between them. For the CDR3, the DNA is TGCAGTGATCAGAGTAGCTCCTACAATGAGCAGTTCTTC. Residues: CSDQSSSYNEQFF.

This clonotype occurred once. V is TRBV7-2 and J is TRBJ2-5; TRBD2 aligns across 9 bases. This CDR3 has 16 amino acids. With V trimmed by 0 bases and J by 4 bases, 6 bases remained unmatched. Germline values: CDR1 SGHTA, CDR2 FQGNSA. CDR3 loop: CASSLAPSGNGETQYF. The DNA of the CDR3 is TGTGCCAGCAGCTTAGCCCCTAGCGGGAACGGAGAGACCCAGTACTTC.

This clonotype turned up a few times. This chain joins TRBV29-1 and TRBJ1-1, with D unresolved. Germline assignment: CDR1 SQVTM and CDR2 ANQGSEA. With 5 bases removed from V and 0 bases from J, the gap between germline ends came to 10 bases. This CDR3 has 13 amino acids. In DNA, the CDR3 is TGCAGCGTTTCCCCTCTTATGAACACTGAAGCTTTCTTT. Protein sequence: CSVSPLMNTEAFF. The complete variable domain, with remaining parts taken from reference TRBV29-1 and TRBJ1-1, reads SAVISQKPSRDICQRGTSLTIQCQVDSQVTMMFWYRQQPGQSLTLIATANQGSEATYESGFVIDKFPISRPNLTFSTLTVSNMSPEDSSIYLCSVSPLMNTEAFFGQGTRLTVV.

At least ten counts were recorded for this clonotype. V and J are TRBV24-1 and TRBJ2-3; D is uncertain. Trimming took off 2 bases at V and 5 bases at J, with 13 bases between the two ends. The CDR3 runs 15 residues. CDR1 is KGHDR, CDR2 SFDVKD, per germline. CDR3 amino acids: CATSDSYPSRDTQYF. The CDR3 coding sequence is TGTGCCACCAGTGATTCGTACCCCAGCCGAGATACGCAGTATTTT.

This clonotype appeared a few times. The CDR3 DNA reads TGTGCCAGCAGCTTAGGGGCGCCGGGACTCAATGAGCAGTTCTTC. Its protein is CASSLGAPGLNEQFF. The rearrangement uses TRBV7-8 and TRBJ2-1; possible D gene TRBD2, 6 bases. The CDR3 spans 15 residues. V was pared by 1 base and J by 6 bases, with 13 bases between. In germline, CDR1 is SGHVS, CDR2 FQNEAQ.

This clonotype was observed a handful of times. This rearrangement joins TRBV20-1 to TRBJ2-4; D gene uncertain. V was trimmed by 4 bases and J by 7 bases, leaving 17 bases between them. The CDR3 covers 14 residues. CDR1 DFQATT and CDR2 SNEGSKA come from the germline V gene (reference sequence). The CDR3 region has the DNA TGCAGTGCTACCTCCTTCGGGCCTGGTAACATTCAGTACTTC. This translates into CSATSFGPGNIQYF.

The chain carries TRBV27 and TRBJ2-7; either TRBD1 or TRBD2 may fit D (5 bases each). Trimming shortened V by 3 bases and J by 4 bases, and 10 bases separated the two germline ends. CDR1 MNHEY and CDR2 SMNVEV come from the germline V gene (reference sequence). The CDR3 contains 13 residues. The CDR3: CASSFGAKYEQYF. The CDR3 DNA reads as TGTGCCAGCAGTTTCGGGGCCAAGTACGAGCAGTACTTC.